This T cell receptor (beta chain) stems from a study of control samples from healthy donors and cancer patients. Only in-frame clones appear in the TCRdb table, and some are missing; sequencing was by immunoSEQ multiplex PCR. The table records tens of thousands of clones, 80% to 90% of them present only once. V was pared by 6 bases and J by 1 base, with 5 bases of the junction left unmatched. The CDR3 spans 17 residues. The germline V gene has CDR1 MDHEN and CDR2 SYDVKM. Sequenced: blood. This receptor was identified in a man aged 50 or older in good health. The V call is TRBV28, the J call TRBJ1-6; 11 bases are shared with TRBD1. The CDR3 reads CASSPGTGGSYNSPLHF. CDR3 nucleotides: TGTGCCAGCAGCCCAGGGACAGGGGGATCCTATAATTCACCCCTCCACTTT.